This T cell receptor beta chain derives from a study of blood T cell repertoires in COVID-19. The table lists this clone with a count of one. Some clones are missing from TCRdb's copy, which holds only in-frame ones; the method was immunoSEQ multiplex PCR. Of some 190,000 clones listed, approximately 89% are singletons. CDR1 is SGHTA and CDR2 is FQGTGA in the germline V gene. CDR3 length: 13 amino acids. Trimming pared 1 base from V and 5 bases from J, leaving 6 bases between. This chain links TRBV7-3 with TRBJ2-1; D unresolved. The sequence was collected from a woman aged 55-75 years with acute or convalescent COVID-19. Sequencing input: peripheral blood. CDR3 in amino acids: CASSLSSDNEQFF. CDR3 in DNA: TGTGCCAGCAGCTTAAGCAGCGACAATGAGCAGTTCTTC.